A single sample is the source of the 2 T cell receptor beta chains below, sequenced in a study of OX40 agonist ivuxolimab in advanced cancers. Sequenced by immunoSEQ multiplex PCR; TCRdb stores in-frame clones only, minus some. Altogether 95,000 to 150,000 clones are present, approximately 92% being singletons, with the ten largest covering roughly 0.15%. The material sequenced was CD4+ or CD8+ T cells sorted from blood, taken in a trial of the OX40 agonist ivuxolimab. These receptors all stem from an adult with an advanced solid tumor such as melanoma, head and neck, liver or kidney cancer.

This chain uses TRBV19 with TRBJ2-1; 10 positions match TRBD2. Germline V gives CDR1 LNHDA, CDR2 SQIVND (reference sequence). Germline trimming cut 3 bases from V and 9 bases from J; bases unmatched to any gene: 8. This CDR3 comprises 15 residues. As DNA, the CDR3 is TGTGCCAGTAGTATTTGGAGCGGGGGGGCCACTGAGCAGTTCTTC. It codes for CASSIWSGGATEQFF. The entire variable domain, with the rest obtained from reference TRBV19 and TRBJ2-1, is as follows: DGGITQSPKYLFRKEGQNVTLSCEQNLNHDAMYWYRQDPGQGLRLIYYSQIVNDFQKGDIAEGYSVSREKKESFPLTVTSAQKNPTAFYLCASSIWSGGATEQFFGPGTRLTVL.

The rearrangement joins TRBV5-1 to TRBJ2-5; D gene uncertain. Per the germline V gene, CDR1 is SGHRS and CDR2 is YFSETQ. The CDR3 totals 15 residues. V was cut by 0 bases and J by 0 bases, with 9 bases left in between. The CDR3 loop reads CASSLVPIYQETQYF. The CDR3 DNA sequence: TGCGCCAGCAGCTTGGTCCCGATCTACCAAGAGACCCAGTACTTC. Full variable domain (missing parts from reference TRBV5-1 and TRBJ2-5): KAGVTQTPRYLIKTRGQQVTLSCSPISGHRSVSWYQQTPGQGLQFLFEYFSETQRNKGNFPGRFSGRQFSNSRSEMNVSTLELGDSALYLCASSLVPIYQETQYFGPGTRLLVL.